A selection of T cell receptor beta chains follows, all from one sample in a study of cytomegalovirus exposure and HLA in healthy donors. Data came from immunoSEQ multiplex PCR; TCRdb stores just in-frame clones and leaves some out. Of about 250,000 clones in the sample, more than 75% were seen once. Sequencing was done on a sample of PBMCs. Every receptor here comes from a man between 18 and 35 years old in good health and CMV-seropositive. Both conserved end residues are trimmed from each CDR3. A D gene is named only where the DNA matches it firmly.

v_gene,j_gene,d_gene,CDR3aa
TRBV6-5,TRBJ2-1,TRBD2,ASSYFKGTSGEQF
TRBV11-2,TRBJ2-3,TRBD1,ASSAGQGLGTDTQY
TRBV28,TRBJ2-1,TRBD2,ASSPGTSQIGRQF
TRBV7-8,TRBJ1-2,TRBD1,ASSTATGAPYGYT
TRBV29-1,TRBJ1-1,-,SVRRGNTEAF
TRBV28,TRBJ1-1,-,ASSLAEGVNTEAF
TRBV5-6,TRBJ1-5,-,ASSLGNNQPQH
TRBV5-6,TRBJ2-3,-,ASSFGRSTDTQY
TRBV2,TRBJ2-5,-,ASRRRSGETQY
TRBV29-1,TRBJ2-3,-,STRRGSTDTQY
TRBV7-3,TRBJ2-2,-,ASSSETTGELF
TRBV4-1,TRBJ1-2,-,ASSQVSQGYT
TRBV29-1,TRBJ2-5,-,SVDGLGVEETQY
TRBV30,TRBJ2-1,TRBD2,AWSGTSYNEQF
TRBV5-1,TRBJ2-3,-,ASSPGEERVVWDTQY
TRBV10-3,TRBJ1-3,-,AISVGPASGNTIY
TRBV14,TRBJ1-2,-,ASSRTLYDGYT
TRBV7-3,TRBJ2-7,-,ASSLVPGEQY
TRBV7-2,TRBJ2-7,TRBD2,ASSLRHAGRGSSYEQY
TRBV18,TRBJ2-7,TRBD2,ASSPLASGTYEQY
TRBV15,TRBJ1-2,-,ATSNGGGYT
TRBV4-1,TRBJ2-7,TRBD1,ASSPWGQGDSEQY
TRBV30,TRBJ1-5,TRBD1,AWSAGTGNQPQH
TRBV29-1,TRBJ1-1,TRBD1,SVRQGAVAEAF
TRBV29-1,TRBJ1-2,-,SVEIPTANYGYT
TRBV7-6,TRBJ1-1,-,ASSLEIGFEAF
TRBV5-1,TRBJ2-3,TRBD2,ASSLDSGRTDTQY
TRBV27,TRBJ1-4,-,ASRNRGLNEKLF
TRBV5-1,TRBJ1-1,-,ASSLGGLLNTEAF
TRBV4-3,TRBJ2-2,TRBD2,ASSLPSSGGTNTGELF
TRBV4-1,TRBJ1-1,-,ASSQDWQMNTEAF
TRBV4-2,TRBJ1-2,TRBD1,ASSQRRGRFRRGYT
TRBV29-1,TRBJ1-1,TRBD1,SARTGDGTEAF
TRBV5-1,TRBJ2-1,TRBD2,ASSQTSGEYNEQF
TRBV2,TRBJ1-1,TRBD1,ASIPRGTGGTEAF
TRBV7-2,TRBJ2-5,TRBD2,ASSLGGSQETQY
TRBV5-4,TRBJ1-5,-,ASSEGRSSNQPQH
TRBV4-1,TRBJ1-1,TRBD1,ASSQESGGGYVGEAF
TRBV29-1,TRBJ2-5,-,SVQDHWGETQY
TRBV5-4,TRBJ2-3,TRBD1,AHVDRGGTDTQY
TRBV5-1,TRBJ2-7,-,ASSVRDPSSYEQY
TRBV27,TRBJ1-1,TRBD1,ASSPSTGGYTEAF